This T cell receptor (beta chain) comes out of a study of CD8 T cells in ankylosing spondylitis. Study-wide results and limits: Blood of patients with ankylosing spondylitis appeared to be characterized by a TCR beta motif of about 8 highly homologous variants.

As for this clonotype: The antigen remains unidentified.

TCRdb used MiXCR to reprocess the 5' RACE reads, holding one entry per CDR3 protein. The table lists roughly 670,000 distinct CDR3 sequences, under 20% of them singletons. The CDR3 loop spans 16 amino acids. From germline, CDR1 is PRHDT and CDR2 FYEKMQ (reference sequence). The V and J ends lost 4 bases and 3 bases respectively, with 15 bases between them. This receptor was obtained from a male donor with ankylosing spondylitis. The chain carries TRBV13 and TRBJ2-2; TRBD1 or TRBD2 may be the D gene (5 bases each). Sequencing was done on a sample of blood, either unsorted or a sorted T cell fraction (not recorded which). The CDR3 region is CASSWTGGSYTGELFF. CDR3 nucleotides: TGTGCCAGCAGCTGGACTGGGGGTTCATACACCGGGGAGCTGTTTTTT.